The clone carrying this TCR beta chain has a handful of counts. Its antigen is currently unknown. Using immunoSEQ multiplex PCR, the repertoire was profiled, and TCRdb retains in-frame clones only, with some absent. Altogether tens of thousands of clones are present, around nine tenths being singletons, with the ten largest covering around 0.8%. The sample belongs to a study of OX40 agonist ivuxolimab in advanced cancers. Study-wide findings and caveats: Those patients achieving a partial response at 0.1-3.0 mg/kg showed among the lowest clonal expansion.

Per the germline V gene, CDR1 is SGHDT and CDR2 is YYEEEE. The CDR3 length is 15 residues. With 2 bases clipped from V and 2 bases from J, the junction kept 6 bases outside the gene matches. The chain couples TRBV5-6 to TRBJ2-7; 8 bases map to TRBD1. This receptor was obtained from an adult with an advanced solid tumor such as melanoma, head and neck, liver or kidney cancer. The sample in question was CD4+ or CD8+ T cells sorted from blood, obtained in a trial of the OX40 agonist ivuxolimab. The CDR3 coding sequence is TGTGCCAGCAGCTTCATGACAGGGGAAGCCTACGAGCAGTACTTC. Amino acids: CASSFMTGEAYEQYF.